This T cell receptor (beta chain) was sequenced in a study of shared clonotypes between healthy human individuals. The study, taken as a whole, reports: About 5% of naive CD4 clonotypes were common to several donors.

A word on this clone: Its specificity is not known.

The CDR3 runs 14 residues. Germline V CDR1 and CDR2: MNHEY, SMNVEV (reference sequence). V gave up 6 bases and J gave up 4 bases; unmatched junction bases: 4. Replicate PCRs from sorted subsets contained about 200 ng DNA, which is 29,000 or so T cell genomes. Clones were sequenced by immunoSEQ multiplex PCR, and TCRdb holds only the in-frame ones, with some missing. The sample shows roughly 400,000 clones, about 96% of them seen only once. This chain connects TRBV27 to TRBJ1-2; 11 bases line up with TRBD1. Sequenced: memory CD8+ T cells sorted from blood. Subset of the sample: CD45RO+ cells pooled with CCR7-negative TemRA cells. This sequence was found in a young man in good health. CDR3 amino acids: CASSLGQGVYGYTF. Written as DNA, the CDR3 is TGTGCCAGCAGCCTGGGACAGGGGGTCTATGGCTACACCTTC.